This T cell receptor beta chain was obtained from a study of T cells in Graves' hyperthyroidism and ophthalmopathy. Findings and caveats of the study: Ophthalmopathy was separated from stable hyperthyroidism by a 13 V-J model.

From RNA transcripts, TCR beta CDR3 regions were amplified. The study used the HTBI primer set for a first-round RT-PCR of the TCR CDR3. TCRdb recomputed calls from the multiplex PCR reads with MiXCR, one row per CDR3 protein. The profile shows fewer than 700,000 distinct CDR3 sequences, approximately 17% of them singletons. In this sample, this clonotype turned up a few times. Its antigen is as yet unknown. This CDR3 is 13 amino acids long. Germline V gene sequence: CDR1 WSHSY, CDR2 SAAADI. The V and J ends lost 0 bases and 8 bases, in that order; junction bases with no gene match: 3. Thyroid ultrasound, orbital computed tomography, clinical symptoms, and serum thyroxine and TRAb underpinned diagnoses.

The TCR originated in a woman younger than 30 with Graves' ophthalmopathy. What was sequenced was blood. The chain couples TRBV10-2 to TRBJ1-2; TRBD1 aligns across 7 bases. CDR3 amino acids: CASSESAGGGYTF. CDR3 DNA: TGCGCCAGCAGTGAGTCGGCAGGGGGAGGCTACACCTTC.